What follows are 15 T cell receptor beta chains derived from one specimen sequenced in a study of blood T cells in healthy people across ages. A J-beta primer mix and a sample-barcoded 5' primer were used in a second PCR of roughly 7 to 12 cycles. TCRdb re-called the 5' RACE reads with MiXCR, one entry per CDR3 protein. The table includes under 850,000 distinct CDR3 sequences, around 34% detected once. The sequencing input was blood. Receptors originate from a man aged 18-30 years in good health.

This clonotype was found once. This chain links TRBV25-1 with TRBJ1-1; D is ambiguous. V gave up 8 bases and J gave up 1 base, with 14 bases separating them. The CDR3 covers 14 residues. Germline CDR1 reads MGHDK; CDR2 reads SYGVNS. The chain's CDR3 is CASGPTQPNTEAFF. The CDR3 nucleotides read TGTGCCAGCGGGCCAACCCAGCCGAACACTGAAGCTTTCTTT.

The V gene is TRBV7-2, the J gene TRBJ2-3, with D perhaps being TRBD1 or TRBD2 (5 bases each). Trimming removed 1 base from V and 2 bases from J, with 13 bases in between. CDR1 SGHTA and CDR2 FQGNSA come from the germline V gene. The CDR3 contains 16 residues. The CDR3, as DNA: TGTGCCAGCAGCTTAGGTTACGGGGCCTTCACAGATACGCAGTATTTT. It yields the protein CASSLGYGAFTDTQYF.

The CDR3 nucleotides read TGCAGCGTTGCGTTGGCAGCCCCGAACACCGGGGAGCTGTTTTTT. Translating it yields CSVALAAPNTGELFF. The chain carries TRBV29-1 and TRBJ2-2; unclear D gene. The CDR3 length is 15 residues. V lost 4 bases, J lost 0 bases, and 12 bases lay in between. Germline V gives CDR1 SQVTM, CDR2 ANQGSEA.

This chain uses TRBV27 with TRBJ2-5; D is ambiguous. The CDR3 spans 13 residues. Germline V CDR1 and CDR2: MNHEY, SMNVEV (reference sequence). Trimming stripped 8 bases from V and 3 bases from J, with 13 bases between. As DNA, the CDR3 is TGTGCCAGCTCCCGTGGGGTAAAAGAGACCCAGTACTTC. Its translation is CASSRGVKETQYF.

In its sample, this clonotype ranks as medium-sized. The chain is built from TRBV24-1 and TRBJ2-1, with D hard to call. CDR1 is KGHDR, CDR2 SFDVKD, per germline. Trimming removed 0 bases at V and 8 bases at J, with 7 bases between. The CDR3 is 13 amino acids. The CDR3 spells CATSDLQQDEQFF. In nucleotides, the CDR3 is TGTGCCACCAGTGATTTGCAGCAGGATGAGCAGTTCTTC.

J is TRBJ2-1 and V is TRBV7-9; no clear D gene. Germline V gene lookup returns CDR1 SEHNR and CDR2 FQNEAQ (reference sequence). CDR3 length: 12 residues. The germline V and J ends were trimmed by 6 bases and 10 bases, with 13 bases remaining between them. The CDR3 loop is CASRIGSGEQFF. In DNA form, the CDR3 reads TGTGCCAGCAGGATCGGGTCGGGCGAGCAGTTCTTC. The whole variable domain, remainder taken from reference TRBV7-9 and TRBJ2-1, is DTGVSQNPRHKITKRGQNVTFRCDPISEHNRLYWYRQTLGQGPEFLTYFQNEAQLEKSRLLSDRFSAERPKGSFSTLEIQRTEQGDSAMYLCASRIGSGEQFFGPGTRLTVL.

This sequence joins TRBV7-2 and TRBJ1-1; no clear D. In germline, CDR1 is SGHTA, CDR2 FQGNSA. CDR3 size: 15 residues. V lost 1 base, J lost 1 base, and 10 bases lay in between. CDR3 sequence reads: CASSLDPGGNTEAFF. The CDR3 DNA reads TGTGCCAGCAGCTTAGATCCGGGCGGGAACACTGAAGCTTTCTTT.

A note on this clonotype: A much larger clone sits a single nucleotide away, making a read error possible. The chain couples TRBV7-9 to TRBJ2-1, with D tentatively TRBD2 (7 bases). Germline-derived CDR1 and CDR2 are SEHNR and FQNEAQ (reference sequence). The CDR3 extends over 15 amino acids. V was clipped by 11 bases and J by 7 bases, with 24 bases between them. The CDR3 sequence is CAGGRGAAPFNEQFF. The CDR3 nucleotides read TGTGCCGGCGGCCGGGGGGCGGCACCCTTTAATGAGCAGTTCTTC.

In its sample, this clonotype was seen a few times. One junction end does not reproduce the germline sequence, and a read error may be involved. This chain joins TRBV6-2 or TRBV6-3 and TRBJ2-7; D remains ambiguous. Looked up from germline, CDR1 is MNHEY and CDR2 is SVGEGT. The CDR3 is 13 amino acids. CDR3 bases: TGTGCCAGCAGTGACTCGATAACCTACGAGCAGTACTTC. Translation gives CASSDSITYEQYF.

The count of this clonotype is one. A read error may be the cause here, since a much bigger clone is one base away. The rearrangement uses TRBV12-3 or TRBV12-4 and TRBJ1-2; D might be TRBD1 (5 bases). This CDR3 is built from 16 residues. Trimming stripped 7 bases from V and 0 bases from J, with 18 bases between. CDR3 loop: CASNPPRRGTNYGYTF. The CDR3 DNA follows: TGTGCCAGCAATCCACCCCGCCGGGGGACTAACTATGGCTACACCTTC.

The gene calls are TRBV20-1 and TRBJ1-5; TRBD1 agrees at 9 bases. The germline CDR1 and CDR2 sequences are DFQATT and SNEGSKA (reference sequence). V lost 2 bases, J lost 0 bases, and 5 bases stayed unmatched. This CDR3 has 16 residues. CDR3 DNA sequence: TGCAGTGCTAGATGGGGACAGGGTTATAGCAATCAGCCCCAGCATTTT. Translating it yields CSARWGQGYSNQPQHF.

In its sample, this clonotype was seen a few times. This sequence joins TRBV6-5 and TRBJ2-1; no reliable D call. Trimming stripped 5 bases from V and 2 bases from J, with 16 bases between. The CDR3 consists of 16 residues. CDR1 is MNHEY and CDR2 is SVGAGI in the germline V gene. The CDR3 here is CASSPSRSGPYNEQFF. Written as DNA, the CDR3 is TGTGCCAGCAGTCCCTCGCGCTCCGGACCCTACAATGAGCAGTTCTTC.

The CDR3 coding sequence is TGTGCCATCAGGGGACAGGGGTCCTACAATGAGCAGTACTTC. Translated, it gives CAIRGQGSYNEQYF. The gene calls are TRBV10-3 and TRBJ2-1; TRBD1 matches at 10 bases. The J call may be wrong; the DNA end is better matched by TRBJ2-7. This CDR3 is built from 14 residues. The germline V gene encodes CDR1 ENHRY and CDR2 SYGVKD.

The chain recombines TRBV7-2 with TRBJ2-1; 13 bases are shared with TRBD2. The germline CDR1 and CDR2 sequences are SGHTA and FQGNSA. V gave up 4 bases and J gave up 6 bases; unmatched junction bases: 6. There are 16 residues in the CDR3. In DNA, the CDR3 is TGTGCCAGCAGCTCCCGACTAGCGGGGGGAGGCAATGAGCAGTTCTTC. Its protein product is CASSSRLAGGGNEQFF.

The V and J genes are TRBV12-3 or TRBV12-4 and TRBJ2-7; D gene ambiguous. V lost 1 base, J lost 6 bases, and 10 bases lay in between. The CDR3 totals 13 residues. Here the CDR3 DNA reads TGTGCCAGCAGTTTAGGTGGGGTCGGCGAGCAGTACTTC. Its translation is CASSLGGVGEQYF.